This section outlines one TCR beta chain sequence together with its context. Its antigen is unknown. The CDR3 covers 12 residues. The V gene's germline CDR1 is SGDLS and CDR2 YYNGEE. Trimming took 3 bases from V and 11 from J, leaving 11 bases between them. In TCRdb, the 5' RACE reads were re-called with MiXCR into one record per CDR3 protein. Of 150,000 to 200,000 distinct CDR3 sequences listed, 11% are singletons. This record belongs to a study of T cells after yellow fever vaccination. Study results and caveats: Most clones from primary vaccination were detected again post-booster (96% CD4, about 85% CD8).

The V and J genes are TRBV9 and TRBJ2-2; D possibly matches TRBD1 or TRBD2 (6 bases each). This receptor was taken from a man aged 18 to 30 who received the YFV17D yellow fever vaccine. The material sequenced was CD8+ T cells sorted from PBMCs, taken 15 days after the yellow fever booster vaccination. CDR3 DNA sequence: TGTGCCAGCAGCGCAGGGGACTCTGAGCTGTTTTTT. Protein product: CASSAGDSELFF.